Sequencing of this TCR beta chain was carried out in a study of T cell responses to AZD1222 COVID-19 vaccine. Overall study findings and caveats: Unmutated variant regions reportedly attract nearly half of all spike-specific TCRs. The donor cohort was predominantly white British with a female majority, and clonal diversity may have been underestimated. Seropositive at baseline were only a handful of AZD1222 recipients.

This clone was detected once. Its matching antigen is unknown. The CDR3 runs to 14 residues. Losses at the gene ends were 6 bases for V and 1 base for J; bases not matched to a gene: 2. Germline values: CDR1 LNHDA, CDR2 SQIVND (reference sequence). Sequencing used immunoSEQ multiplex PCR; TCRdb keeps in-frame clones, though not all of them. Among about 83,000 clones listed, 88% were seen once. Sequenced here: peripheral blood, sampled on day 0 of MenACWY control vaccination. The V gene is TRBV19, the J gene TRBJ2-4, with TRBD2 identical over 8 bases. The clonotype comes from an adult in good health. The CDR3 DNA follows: TGTGCCAGTAGCCCGGGGGGGGCCAAAAACATTCAGTACTTC. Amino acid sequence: CASSPGGAKNIQYF. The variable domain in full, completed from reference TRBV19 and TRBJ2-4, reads DGGITQSPKYLFRKEGQNVTLSCEQNLNHDAMYWYRQDPGQGLRLIYYSQIVNDFQKGDIAEGYSVSREKKESFPLTVTSAQKNPTAFYLCASSPGGAKNIQYFGAGTRLSVL.